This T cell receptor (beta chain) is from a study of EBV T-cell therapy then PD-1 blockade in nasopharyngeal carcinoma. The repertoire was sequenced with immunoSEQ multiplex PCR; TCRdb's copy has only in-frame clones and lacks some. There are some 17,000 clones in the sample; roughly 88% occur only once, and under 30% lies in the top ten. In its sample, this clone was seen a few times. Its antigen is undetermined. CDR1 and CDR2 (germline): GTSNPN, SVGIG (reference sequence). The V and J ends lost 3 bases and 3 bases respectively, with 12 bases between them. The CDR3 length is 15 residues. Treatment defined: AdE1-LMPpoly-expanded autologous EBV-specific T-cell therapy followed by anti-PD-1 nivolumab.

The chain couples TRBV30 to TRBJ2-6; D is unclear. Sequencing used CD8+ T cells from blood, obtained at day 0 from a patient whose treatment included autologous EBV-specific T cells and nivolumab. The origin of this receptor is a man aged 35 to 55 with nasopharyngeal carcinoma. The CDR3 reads CAWSPRLFGANVLTF. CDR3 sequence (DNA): TGTGCCTGGAGCCCCCGACTCTTTGGGGCCAACGTCCTGACTTTC.